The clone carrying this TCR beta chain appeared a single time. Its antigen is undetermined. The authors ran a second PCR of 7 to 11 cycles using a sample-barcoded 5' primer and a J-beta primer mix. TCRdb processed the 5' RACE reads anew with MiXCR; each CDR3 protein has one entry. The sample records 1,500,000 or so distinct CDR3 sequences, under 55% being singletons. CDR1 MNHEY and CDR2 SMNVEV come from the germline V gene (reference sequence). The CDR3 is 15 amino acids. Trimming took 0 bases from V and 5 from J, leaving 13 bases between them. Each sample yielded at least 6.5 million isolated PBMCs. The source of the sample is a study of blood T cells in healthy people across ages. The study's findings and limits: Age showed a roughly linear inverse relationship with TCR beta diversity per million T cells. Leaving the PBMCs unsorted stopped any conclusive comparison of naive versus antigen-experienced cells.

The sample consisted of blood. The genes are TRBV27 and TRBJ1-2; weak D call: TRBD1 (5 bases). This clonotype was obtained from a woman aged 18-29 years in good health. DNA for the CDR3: TGTGCCAGCAGTTTATCTACCGGGGGAATTTATGGCTACACCTTC. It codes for CASSLSTGGIYGYTF.